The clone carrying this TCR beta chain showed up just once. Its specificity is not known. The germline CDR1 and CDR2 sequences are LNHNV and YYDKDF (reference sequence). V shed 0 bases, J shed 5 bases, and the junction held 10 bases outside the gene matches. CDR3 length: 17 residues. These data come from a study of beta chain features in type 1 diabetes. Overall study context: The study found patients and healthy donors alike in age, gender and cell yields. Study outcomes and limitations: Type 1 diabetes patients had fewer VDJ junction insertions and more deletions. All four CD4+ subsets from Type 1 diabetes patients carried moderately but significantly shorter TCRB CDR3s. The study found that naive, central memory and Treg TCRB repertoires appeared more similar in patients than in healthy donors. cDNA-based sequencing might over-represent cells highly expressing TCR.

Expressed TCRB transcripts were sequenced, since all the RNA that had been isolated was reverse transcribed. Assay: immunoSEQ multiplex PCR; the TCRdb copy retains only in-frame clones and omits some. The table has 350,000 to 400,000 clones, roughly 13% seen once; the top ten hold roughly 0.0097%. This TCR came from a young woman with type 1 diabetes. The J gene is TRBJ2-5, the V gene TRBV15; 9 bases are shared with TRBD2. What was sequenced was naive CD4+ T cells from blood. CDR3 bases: TGTGCCACCAGCAGAGATGTTGGCGGGAGGGGGCGGGAGACCCAGTACTTC. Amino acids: CATSRDVGGRGRETQYF.